The present entry profiles one TCR beta chain with its context. The target of this receptor is not known. The sample holds no much larger clone one base away, and base qualities are not on file. The time point label here, explained by the study, means: blood 4 weeks post-SBRT, at nephrectomy. Per the publication, the treatment or condition label means: 15 Gy SBRT to primary tumor, nephrectomy 4 weeks later. The samples were drawn from a clinical trial, where primary renal cell carcinomas were treated with 15 Gy of stereotactic body radiation therapy and then removed by nephrectomy 4 weeks afterward. To track tumor-enriched clonotypes, serial peripheral blood was sampled from radiation-treated patients at baseline and at 2 weeks and 4 weeks after SBRT. Every patient had renal cell carcinoma of clear cell pathology. Genomic DNA for TCR sequencing was prepared using the QIAamp DNA Blood Mini Kit (Qiagen). Samples were included in the analyses only if all quality control checks were passed.

This sample is drawn from a study of radiation and T cells in renal cell carcinoma (dated by TCRdb to the early 2020s). General notes on the study: In total, about 51 samples underwent TCR beta sequencing: approximately 25 tumors plus 27 peripheral blood samples. A total of approximately 4 million unique CDR3 nucleotide sequences, encoding 2.8 million or so unique CDR3 amino acid sequences, were found across all 50 or so samples. The final blood draw took place at 4 weeks after radiation, the same time as nephrectomy.

General conclusions and limits of the study: Top tumor clonotypes rose in blood from baseline to 2 weeks post-radiation, then contracted by 4 weeks, suggesting transient expansion of tumor-resident clones. Because the trial had a single-armed design, the trial could not examine how radiation dose or scheduling affected the TCR repertoire. Because pretreatment tumor biopsies were not available, the baseline intratumoral presence of clonotypes could not be determined. Dynamics of the blood repertoire were not tracked past 4 weeks after treatment.

TCR beta libraries were generated from genomic DNA with the immunoSEQ kit, following the manufacturer's recommendations. To prepare libraries, a first multiplex PCR with proprietary primers was run, followed by a second PCR that added unique barcodes, and a bead cleanup was done after each round. Each sample batch included a kit-provided positive control reaction and a negative control reaction. The final libraries were assessed on an Agilent 4200 TapeStation D1000 ScreenTape, pooled by volume, and quantified by qPCR. Sequencing was performed on an Illumina NextSeq500 using a MidOutput 150-cycle cartridge, with 156 Read1 cycles, 15 Index1 cycles, and the kit custom primers. The pooled library was loaded at approximately 0.92 pM, and roughly 20% PhiX control was spiked in. The authors' pipeline ran thus. Vendor-processed data were analyzed in R, and a clonotype was defined as all T cells sharing the same CDR3 nucleotide sequence. In the clone abundance analyses, frequencies were normalized to the 10,000 most abundant clones in each sample. Public T cell clones, which averaged fewer than five per sample, were excluded before analysis. An abundance difference of at least 32-fold between compartments was the criterion for calling clonotypes tumor-enriched or baseline blood-enriched. A beta-binomial differential abundance model was used to identify clonotypes that expanded or contracted between blood time points. Tumor-blood repertoire similarity was measured with the Baroni-Urbani and Buser coefficient, and groups were compared using two-tailed Wilcoxon tests in R. TCRdb took this table from immuneACCESS and kept in-frame rearrangements with V and J called. Such tables lack part of the clones; where checked against another copy, unresolved V genes explain under half of the gap, and the rest is unexplained. V and J calls and clone size come straight from that table; D and trimming were deduced from the DNA. The sample table shows fewer than 200,000 clones, and around 89% are seen once. Approximately 10% of the sample goes to the ten largest clones.

The CDR3 goes from the cysteine to the phenylalanine over 18 residues. CDR3 DNA only is kept here, 54 bases in frame from base 1. After removal of 6 bases from V and 4 bases from J, the junction retains 18 bases not matched to a gene. CDR1 is given as LNHDA and CDR2 as SQIVND, both from the germline V gene (reference sequence). This clonotype was obtained from a woman aged 45 to 65 with renal cell carcinoma. The material sequenced was blood, taken from a patient whose treatment included radiotherapy and nephrectomy. The chain was built from TRBV19 and TRBJ2-5; 9 nucleotides in the junction match TRBD1. The CDR3: CASSTLRRSGTGPETQYF. The DNA sequence is as follows: TGTGCCAGTAGCACTCTAAGGAGATCCGGGACAGGGCCAGAGACCCAGTACTTC.